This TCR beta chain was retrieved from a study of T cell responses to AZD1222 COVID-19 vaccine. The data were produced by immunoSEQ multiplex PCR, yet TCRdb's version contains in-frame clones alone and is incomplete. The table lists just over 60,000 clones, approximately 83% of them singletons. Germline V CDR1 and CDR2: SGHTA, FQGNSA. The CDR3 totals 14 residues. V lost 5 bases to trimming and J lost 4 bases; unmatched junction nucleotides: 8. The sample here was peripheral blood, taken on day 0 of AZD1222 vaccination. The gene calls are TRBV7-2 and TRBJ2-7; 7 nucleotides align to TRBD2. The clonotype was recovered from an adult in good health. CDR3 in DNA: TGTGCCAGCAGCCGGCCGGGACTACAATACGAGCAGTACTTC. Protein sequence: CASSRPGLQYEQYF.